Following are 17 T cell receptor beta chains from one sample sequenced in a study of blood T cell repertoires in COVID-19. Generated by immunoSEQ multiplex PCR, the TCRdb table keeps only in-frame clones and is missing some. The sample records about 300,000 clones, around 86% being singletons. The sequencing input was PBMCs or T cells enriched from blood (not recorded which). These receptors were collected from a woman aged 18-35 years who had recovered from COVID-19.

This chain uses TRBV11-1 with TRBJ1-3; 9 nucleotides align to TRBD1. CDR1 and CDR2 from the germline V gene are SGHAT and FQDESV (reference sequence). The J segment lost 8 bases and the V segment lost 5 bases, leaving 4 bases of the junction unmatched. CDR3 length: 13 amino acids. CDR3 amino acids: CASSPDRGDTIYF. CDR3 nucleotide sequence: TGTGCCAGCAGCCCGGACAGGGGCGACACCATATATTTT.

V and J are TRBV2 and TRBJ2-1, with 12 nucleotides matching TRBD2. The germline CDR1 and CDR2 sequences are SNHLY and FYNNEI. The CDR3 is 16 residues long. V lost 5 bases and J lost 4; bases outside the gene matches: 6. The CDR3 region is CASSRPGTSGYNEQFF. DNA of the CDR3: TGTGCCAGCAGTAGACCCGGGACTAGCGGGTACAATGAGCAGTTCTTC. Using reference TRBV2 and TRBJ2-1 for the parts outside the CDR3, the full variable domain is EPEVTQTPSHQVTQMGQEVILRCVPISNHLYFYWYRQILGQKVEFLVSFYNNEISEKSEIFDDQFSVERPDGSNFTLKIRSTKLEDSAMYFCASSRPGTSGYNEQFFGPGTRLTVL.

This chain uses TRBV3-1 (or the pseudogene TRBV3-2) with TRBJ1-2; D gene uncertain. This CDR3 has 13 amino acids. Trimming shortened V by 0 bases and J by 8 bases, and 10 bases separated the two germline ends. Germline V lookup: CDR1 LGHDT, CDR2 YNNKEL (reference sequence). The chain's CDR3 is CASSQDGGLGYTF. CDR3 bases: TGTGCCAGCAGCCAAGATGGCGGGCTCGGCTACACCTTC.

The chain carries TRBV6-5 and TRBJ2-5; TRBD2 matches at 7 bases. The CDR3 contains 13 residues. Losses at the gene ends were 6 bases for V and 2 bases for J; bases not matched to a gene: 3. Per germline, CDR1 MNHEY and CDR2 SVGAGI. CDR3 in DNA: TGTGCCAGCAGGAAAGCGGGACAAGAGACCCAGTACTTC. Translated: CASRKAGQETQYF.

CDR3 residues: CASSVSGLADNEQFF. CDR3 nucleotides: TGTGCCAGCAGCGTCTCGGGGCTAGCGGATAATGAGCAGTTCTTC. The chain carries TRBV9 and TRBJ2-1; 7 bases are shared with TRBD2. This CDR3 contains 15 residues. Germline-derived CDR1 and CDR2 are SGDLS and YYNGEE. V was clipped by 2 bases and J by 7 bases; unmatched bases: 9.

In nucleotides, the CDR3 is TGTGCCAGCTCACCGACAGGAATAAGAAGTAATGAAAAACTGTTTTTT. It codes for CASSPTGIRSNEKLFF. The V gene is TRBV18, the J gene TRBJ1-4; D possibly corresponds to TRBD1 (6 bases). Germline values: CDR1 KGHSH, CDR2 LQKENI. Trimming removed 3 bases from V and 4 bases from J, with 15 bases in between. The CDR3 consists of 16 residues.

This clone was found once. The chain carries TRBV10-3 and TRBJ1-2; no clear D gene. The CDR3 contains 15 residues. Trimming left V 6 bases short and J 8 bases short, with 22 bases between. Germline CDR1 and CDR2: ENHRY and SYGVKD. As DNA, the CDR3 is TGTGCCATCAGAGACGGCTCATCCGCCCCTAGGGGCTACACCTTC. Protein: CAIRDGSSAPRGYTF.

V gene TRBV12-3 or TRBV12-4 combines with J gene TRBJ1-2; D is unclear. CDR3 length equals 12 residues. The ends were cut back, 6 bases at V and 2 bases at J, with 7 bases in the middle. Here the CDR3 reads CASSYGNYGYTF. Here the CDR3 DNA reads TGTGCCAGCAGCTACGGGAACTATGGCTACACCTTC.

The J gene is TRBJ2-2, the V gene TRBV9, with 15 bases fitting TRBD2. With V trimmed by 2 bases and J by 8 bases, 7 bases remained unmatched. The CDR3 sequence is 17 residues long. Germline V gene sequence: CDR1 SGDLS, CDR2 YYNGEE. The DNA for the CDR3 is TGTGCCAGCAGCGTCGGCGGGACTAGCGGGAGGTTAGGGGAGCTGTTTTTT. Protein product: CASSVGGTSGRLGELFF.

The rearrangement joins TRBV5-5 to TRBJ2-7; TRBD2 agrees at 9 bases. Unmatched junction bases numbered 1, after V lost 2 bases and J lost 1 base. Per the germline V gene, CDR1 is SGHKS and CDR2 is YYEKEE (reference sequence). This CDR3 has 14 residues. The CDR3 bases are TGTGCCAGCAGCTTCAGCGGGGGGTCCTACGAGCAGTACTTC. Its protein is CASSFSGGSYEQYF. Full variable domain (outside the CDR3, taken from reference TRBV5-5 and TRBJ2-7): DAGVTQSPTHLIKTRGQQVTLRCSPISGHKSVSWYQQVLGQGPQFIFQYYEKEERGRGNFPDRFSARQFPNYSSELNVNALLLGDSALYLCASSFSGGSYEQYFGPGTRLTVT.

This chain links TRBV12-5 with TRBJ1-1, with 11 bases aligning to TRBD1. V shed 7 bases and J 1 base; nucleotides not matched to a gene: 8. The germline gives CDR1 LGHNT, CDR2 FRNRAP. The CDR3 consists of 16 residues. This CDR3 reads CASATGTGGPNTEAFF. CDR3 nucleotide sequence: TGTGCTAGTGCCACCGGGACAGGGGGACCGAACACTGAAGCTTTCTTT.

This chain uses TRBV16 with TRBJ2-2; D possibly corresponds to TRBD1 (6 bases). The V end was cut by 5 bases, the J end by 4 bases, with 8 bases between. Germline values: CDR1 KGHSY, CDR2 FQNENV. This CDR3 has 13 residues. The CDR3 DNA is TGTGCCAGCAGCATACAGGGCACCGGGGAGCTGTTTTTT. Encoded protein: CASSIQGTGELFF.

V usage is TRBV15 and J usage is TRBJ1-4; no firm D call. CDR1 LNHNV and CDR2 YYDKDF come from the germline V gene (reference sequence). The V and J ends lost 3 bases and 7 bases respectively, with 18 bases between them. CDR3 length: 16 residues. The CDR3: CATSSPVVRVVEKLFF. The CDR3 DNA follows: TGTGCCACCAGCAGTCCTGTCGTGCGAGTCGTTGAAAAACTGTTTTTT. The entire variable domain, with the rest obtained from reference TRBV15 and TRBJ1-4, is as follows: DAMVIQNPRYQVTQFGKPVTLSCSQTLNHNVMYWYQQKSSQAPKLLFHYYDKDFNNEADTPDNFQSRRPNTSFCFLDIRSPGLGDTAMYLCATSSPVVRVVEKLFFGSGTQLSVL.

The chain has TRBV27 and TRBJ1-6, with D unclear. CDR1 and CDR2 (germline): MNHEY, SMNVEV (reference sequence). This CDR3 region has 14 residues. V lost 1 base, J lost 7 bases, and 8 bases lay in between. CDR3 nucleotides: TGTGCCAGCAGTTTATACAGTCAAAATTCACCCCTCCACTTT. It is translated as CASSLYSQNSPLHF.

V usage is TRBV19 and J usage is TRBJ1-5, with D uncertain. The CDR3 totals 15 residues. In germline, CDR1 is LNHDA, CDR2 SQIVND (reference sequence). The V gene lost 6 bases and the J gene lost 4 bases, with 16 bases spanning the gap. The chain's CDR3 is CASRSIDGSNQPQHF. In nucleotides, the CDR3 is TGTGCCAGTAGATCCATCGACGGGTCTAATCAGCCCCAGCATTTT.

The chain recombines TRBV18 with TRBJ1-2, with TRBD1 matching over 7 bases. CDR1 KGHSH and CDR2 LQKENI come from the germline V gene. The V segment lost 4 bases and the J segment 4 bases; nucleotides outside the gene matches: 12. The CDR3 has 16 residues. CDR3 region: CASSRLEAGGGYGYTF. CDR3 DNA: TGTGCCAGCTCACGACTTGAGGCAGGGGGAGGCTATGGCTACACCTTC.

V usage is TRBV25-1 and J usage is TRBJ1-1; weak D call: TRBD1 (5 bases). V lost 6 bases, J lost 0 bases, and 14 bases lay in between. In germline, CDR1 is MGHDK, CDR2 SYGVNS. There are 15 residues in the CDR3. The CDR3 DNA reads TGTGCCAGCAGGACAGCCGGGCTGCTGAACACTGAAGCTTTCTTT. Translation: CASRTAGLLNTEAFF.